The sequence of this T cell receptor (beta chain) was determined in a study of tumor and adjacent non-tumor tissue in lung cancer. Study-wide results and limits: Top 100 clones took a larger repertoire share in normal lung.

A note on this clonotype: The target antigen is unknown. At one end the junction does not follow the germline gene, possibly because of a read error.

A modified ARM-PCR protocol with three rounds of nested PCR amplified TCRbeta. Each CDR3 protein gets one entry after TCRdb re-called the multiplex PCR reads with MiXCR. The sample lists 90,000 to 100,000 distinct CDR3 sequences, 80% occurring once. Looked up from germline, CDR1 is SGHDT and CDR2 is YYEEEE. CDR3 length: 11 amino acids. No cell sorting was done before RNA was extracted from the tissue. The normal lung tissue was taken more than 3 cm from the tumor edge. The source of this sequence is a man in his sixties with small cell lung cancer. The sample consisted of distant non-tumor lung tissue. J is TRBJ1-1 and V is TRBV5-6; D is unresolved. CDR3 DNA: TGTACCAGCAGCTGGTACACTGAAGCTTTCTTT. Translation: CTSSWYTEAFF. Full variable domain (rest looked up from reference TRBV5-6 and TRBJ1-1): DAGVTQSPTHLIKTRGQQVTLRCSPKSGHDTVSWYQQALGQGPQFIFQYYEEEERQRGNFPDRFSGHQFPNYSSELNVNALLLGDSALYLCTSSWYTEAFFGQGTRLTVV.